A single sample gave rise to the 3 T cell receptor beta chains below, sequenced in a study of blood T cell repertoires in COVID-19. Only in-frame clones appear in the TCRdb table, and some are missing; sequencing was by immunoSEQ multiplex PCR. The data contain around 55,000 clones, roughly 86% of them singletons. The sample consisted of peripheral blood. All receptors derive from a man between 60 and 75 years old with active COVID-19.

The J gene is TRBJ2-1, the V gene TRBV27, with 10 bases fitting TRBD1. The germline V gene encodes CDR1 MNHEY and CDR2 SMNVEV (reference sequence). The CDR3 sequence is 15 residues long. V shed 7 bases and J 3 bases; nucleotides not matched to a gene: 6. The chain's CDR3 is CASNRDRGFYNEQFF. CDR3 bases: TGTGCCAGCAATAGGGACAGGGGTTTCTACAATGAGCAGTTCTTC.

This clone was seen more than once but under ten times. Other DNA sequences from this sample encode an identical CDR3 as well. This chain links TRBV14 with TRBJ2-7, with D maybe TRBD2 (6 bases). The ends were cut back, 1 base at V and 6 bases at J, with 10 bases in the middle. Germline V gene sequence: CDR1 SGHDN, CDR2 FVKESK. The CDR3 extends over 13 amino acids. This CDR3 reads CASSQVAGSEQYF. CDR3 DNA sequence: TGTGCCAGCAGCCAAGTCGCGGGGTCCGAGCAGTACTTC.

V is TRBV12-3 or TRBV12-4 and J is TRBJ1-5; TRBD1 is a possible D gene (5 bases). This CDR3 region has 12 residues. V dropped 7 bases and J dropped 4 bases, with 8 bases sitting between them. The CDR3 reads CASTDSNQPQHF. The CDR3 DNA follows: TGTGCCAGCACCGACAGTAATCAGCCCCAGCATTTT.